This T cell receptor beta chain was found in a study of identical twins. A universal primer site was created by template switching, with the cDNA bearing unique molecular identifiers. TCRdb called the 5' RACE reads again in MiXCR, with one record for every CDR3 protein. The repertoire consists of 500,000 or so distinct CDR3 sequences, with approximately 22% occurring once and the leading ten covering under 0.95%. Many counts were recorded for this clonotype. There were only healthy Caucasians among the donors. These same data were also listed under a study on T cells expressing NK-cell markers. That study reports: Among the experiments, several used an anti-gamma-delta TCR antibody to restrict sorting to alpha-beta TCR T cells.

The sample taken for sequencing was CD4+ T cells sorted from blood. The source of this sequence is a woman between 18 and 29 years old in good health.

The CDR3 DNA reads TGCAGCGTAAGTGGCGCAGGCTATGGCTACACCTTC. This translates into CSVSGAGYGYTF. The chain combines TRBV29-1 with TRBJ1-2; no clear D gene. The V end lost 6 bases, the J end lost 4 bases, and 12 bases lay between the germline ends. CDR3 size: 12 residues. Germline lookup yields CDR1 SQVTM and CDR2 ANQGSEA.